This T cell receptor (beta chain) was found in a study of blood T cell repertoires in COVID-19. Study as a whole: T cells, B-cell-depleted T cells, or PBMCs supplied cDNA or gDNA.

Assay: immunoSEQ multiplex PCR; the TCRdb copy retains only in-frame clones and omits some. The repertoire holds over 250,000 clones, with 88% as singletons. Allocation to cohorts depended on clinical history reported by the participants. V lost 4 bases to trimming and J lost 0 bases, with 5 bases between them. Looked up from germline, CDR1 is ENHRY and CDR2 is SYGVKD. The length of the CDR3 is 13 residues. This sequence was found in a woman younger than 45 who had recovered from COVID-19. The rearrangement joins TRBV10-3 to TRBJ2-3; D is ambiguous. Material: PBMCs or T cells enriched from blood (not recorded which). CDR3 DNA: TGTGCCATCAGTGGACTGAGCACAGATACGCAGTATTTT. It yields the protein CAISGLSTDTQYF.